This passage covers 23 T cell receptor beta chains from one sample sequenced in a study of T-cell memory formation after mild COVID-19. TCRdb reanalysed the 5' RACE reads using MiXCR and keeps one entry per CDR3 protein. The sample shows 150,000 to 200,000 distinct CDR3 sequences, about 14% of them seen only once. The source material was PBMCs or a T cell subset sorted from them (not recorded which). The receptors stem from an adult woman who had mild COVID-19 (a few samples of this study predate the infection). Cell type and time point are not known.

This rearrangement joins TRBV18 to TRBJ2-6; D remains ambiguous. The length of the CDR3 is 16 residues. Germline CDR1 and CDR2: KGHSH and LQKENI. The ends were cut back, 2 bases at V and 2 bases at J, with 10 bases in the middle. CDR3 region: CASSPMWATGANVLTF. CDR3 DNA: TGTGCCAGCTCACCAATGTGGGCGACTGGGGCCAACGTCCTGACTTTC.

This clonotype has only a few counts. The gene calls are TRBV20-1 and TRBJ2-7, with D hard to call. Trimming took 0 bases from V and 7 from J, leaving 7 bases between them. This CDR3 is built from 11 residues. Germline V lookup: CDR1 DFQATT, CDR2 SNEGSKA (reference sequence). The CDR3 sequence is CSARDGREQYF. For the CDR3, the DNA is TGCAGTGCTAGAGATGGGCGGGAGCAGTACTTC.

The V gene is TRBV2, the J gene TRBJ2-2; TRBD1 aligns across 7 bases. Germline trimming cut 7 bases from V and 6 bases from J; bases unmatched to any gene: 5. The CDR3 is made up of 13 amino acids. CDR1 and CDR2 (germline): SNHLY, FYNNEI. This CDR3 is CASNKQGPGELFF. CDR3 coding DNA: TGTGCCAGCAATAAACAGGGGCCCGGGGAGCTGTTTTTT.

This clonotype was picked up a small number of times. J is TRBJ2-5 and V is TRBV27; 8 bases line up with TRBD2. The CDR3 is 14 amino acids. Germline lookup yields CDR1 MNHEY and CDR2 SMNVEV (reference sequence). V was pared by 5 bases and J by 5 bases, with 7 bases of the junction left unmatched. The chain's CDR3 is CASSPLGGAETQYF. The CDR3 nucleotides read TGTGCCAGCAGTCCCCTCGGGGGGGCTGAGACCCAGTACTTC.

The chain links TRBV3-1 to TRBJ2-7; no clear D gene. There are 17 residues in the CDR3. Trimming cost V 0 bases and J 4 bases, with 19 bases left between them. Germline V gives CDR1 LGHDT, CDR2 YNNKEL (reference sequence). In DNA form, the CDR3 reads TGTGCCAGCAGCCAAGATCTGGGGATCTCTACCCAATACGAGCAGTACTTC. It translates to CASSQDLGISTQYEQYF.

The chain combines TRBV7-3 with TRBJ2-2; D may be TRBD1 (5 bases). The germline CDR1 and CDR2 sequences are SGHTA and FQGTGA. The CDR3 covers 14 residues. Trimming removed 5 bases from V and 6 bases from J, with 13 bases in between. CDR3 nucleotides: TGTGCCAGCAGCCAAGGGTTAGGGGCCGGGGAGCTGTTTTTT. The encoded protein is CASSQGLGAGELFF.

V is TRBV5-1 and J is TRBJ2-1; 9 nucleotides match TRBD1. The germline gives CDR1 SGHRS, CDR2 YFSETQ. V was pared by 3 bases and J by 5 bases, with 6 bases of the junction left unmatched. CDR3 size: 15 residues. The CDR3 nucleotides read TGCGCCAGCAGCTCGGGACAGGGCCGAGACAATGAGCAGTTCTTC. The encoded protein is CASSSGQGRDNEQFF.

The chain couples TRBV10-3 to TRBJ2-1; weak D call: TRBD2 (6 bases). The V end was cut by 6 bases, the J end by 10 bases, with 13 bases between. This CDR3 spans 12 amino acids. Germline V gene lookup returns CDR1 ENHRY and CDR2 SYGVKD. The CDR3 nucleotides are TGTGCCATCAGGCGGGATGGGGACGAGCAGTTCTTC. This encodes CAIRRDGDEQFF.

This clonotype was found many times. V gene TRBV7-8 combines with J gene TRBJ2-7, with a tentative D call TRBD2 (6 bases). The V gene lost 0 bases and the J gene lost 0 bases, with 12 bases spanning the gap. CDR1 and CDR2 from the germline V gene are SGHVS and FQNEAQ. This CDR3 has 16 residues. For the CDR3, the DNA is TGTGCCAGCAGCTTAGCGGAGGGGTTCAGCTCCTACGAGCAGTACTTC. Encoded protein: CASSLAEGFSSYEQYF.

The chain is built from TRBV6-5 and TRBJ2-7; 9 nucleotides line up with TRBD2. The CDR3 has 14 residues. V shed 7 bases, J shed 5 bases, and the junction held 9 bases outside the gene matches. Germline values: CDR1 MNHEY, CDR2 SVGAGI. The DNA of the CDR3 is TGTGCCAGCATCCGAGGGCGGGAGGGGGACGAGCAGTACTTC. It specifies CASIRGREGDEQYF.

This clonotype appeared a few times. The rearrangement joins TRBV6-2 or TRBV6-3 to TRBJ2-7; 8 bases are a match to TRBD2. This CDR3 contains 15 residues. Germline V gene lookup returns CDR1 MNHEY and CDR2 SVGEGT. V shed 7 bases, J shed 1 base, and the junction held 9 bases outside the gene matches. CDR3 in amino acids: CASNPSGSKSYEQYF. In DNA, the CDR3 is TGTGCCAGCAACCCGAGCGGGAGTAAATCCTACGAGCAGTACTTC.

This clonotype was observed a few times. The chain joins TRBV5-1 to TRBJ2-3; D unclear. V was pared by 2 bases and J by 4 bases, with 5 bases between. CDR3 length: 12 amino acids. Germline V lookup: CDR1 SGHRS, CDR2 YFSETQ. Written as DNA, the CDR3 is TGCGCCAGCAGCTTCGGTGCAGATACGCAGTATTTT. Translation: CASSFGADTQYF.

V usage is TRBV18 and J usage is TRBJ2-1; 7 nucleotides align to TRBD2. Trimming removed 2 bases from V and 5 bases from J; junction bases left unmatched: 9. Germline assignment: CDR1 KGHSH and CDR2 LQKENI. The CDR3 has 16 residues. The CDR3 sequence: CASSPGMAGVHNEQFF. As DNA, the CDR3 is TGTGCCAGCTCACCAGGCATGGCGGGGGTCCACAATGAGCAGTTCTTC.

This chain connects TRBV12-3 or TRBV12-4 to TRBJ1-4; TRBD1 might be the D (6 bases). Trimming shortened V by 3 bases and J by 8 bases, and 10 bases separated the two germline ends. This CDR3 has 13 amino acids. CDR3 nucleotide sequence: TGTGCCAGCAGTTTCCAGGGGAGGGAAAAACTGTTTTTT. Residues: CASSFQGREKLFF.

CDR3 nucleotides: TGTGCCAGCAGCCCCCGCTCCGGATTCAATAACTATGGCTACACCTTC. This sequence encodes CASSPRSGFNNYGYTF. The V gene is TRBV9, the J gene TRBJ1-2; no clear D. V was cut by 4 bases and J by 1 base, with 17 bases left in between. Germline CDR1 SGDLS, CDR2 YYNGEE. CDR3 size: 16 residues.

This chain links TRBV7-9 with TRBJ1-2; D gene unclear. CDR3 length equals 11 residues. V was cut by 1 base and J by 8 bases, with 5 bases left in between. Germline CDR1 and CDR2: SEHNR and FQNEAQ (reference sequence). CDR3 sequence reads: CASSLVLGYTF. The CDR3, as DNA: TGTGCCAGCAGCTTAGTCCTGGGCTACACCTTC.

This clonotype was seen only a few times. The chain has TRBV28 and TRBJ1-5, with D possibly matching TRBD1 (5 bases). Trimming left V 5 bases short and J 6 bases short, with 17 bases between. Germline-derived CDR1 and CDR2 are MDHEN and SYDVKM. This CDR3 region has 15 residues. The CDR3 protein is CASSTTARVGQPQHF. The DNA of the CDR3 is TGTGCCAGCAGTACCACTGCCAGGGTGGGTCAGCCCCAGCATTTT.

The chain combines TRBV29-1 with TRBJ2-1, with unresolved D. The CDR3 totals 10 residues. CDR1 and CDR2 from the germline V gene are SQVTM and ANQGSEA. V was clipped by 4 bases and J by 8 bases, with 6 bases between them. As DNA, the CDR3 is TGCAGCGTTGTTGTCCATGAGCAGTTCTTC. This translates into CSVVVHEQFF.

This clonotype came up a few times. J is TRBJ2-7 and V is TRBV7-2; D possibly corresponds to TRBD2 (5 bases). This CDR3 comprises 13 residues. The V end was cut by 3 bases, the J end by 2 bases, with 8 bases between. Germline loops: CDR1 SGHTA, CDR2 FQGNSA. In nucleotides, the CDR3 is TGTGCCAGCAGCTTCGGGAAAACCTACGAGCAGTACTTC. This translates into CASSFGKTYEQYF.

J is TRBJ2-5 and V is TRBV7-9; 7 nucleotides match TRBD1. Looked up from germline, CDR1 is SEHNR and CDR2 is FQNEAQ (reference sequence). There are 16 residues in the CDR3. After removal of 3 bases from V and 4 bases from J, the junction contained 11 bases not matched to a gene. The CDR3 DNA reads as TGTGCCAGCAGCTTCGGTTCAGGGGGTTACCGAGAGACCCAGTACTTC. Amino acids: CASSFGSGGYRETQYF.

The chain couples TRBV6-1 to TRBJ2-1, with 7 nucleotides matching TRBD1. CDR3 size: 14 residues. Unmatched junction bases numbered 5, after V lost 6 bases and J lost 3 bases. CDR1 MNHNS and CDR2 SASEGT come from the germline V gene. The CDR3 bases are TGTGCCAGCAGGAGGACAGGAAACTACAATGAGCAGTTCTTC. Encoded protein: CASRRTGNYNEQFF.

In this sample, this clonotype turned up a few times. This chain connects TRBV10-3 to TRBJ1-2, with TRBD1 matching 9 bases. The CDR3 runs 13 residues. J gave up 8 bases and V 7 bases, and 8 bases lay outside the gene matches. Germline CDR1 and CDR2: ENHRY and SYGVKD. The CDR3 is CAITLGQGNGYTF. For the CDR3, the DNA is TGTGCCATCACTTTAGGACAGGGGAACGGCTACACCTTC.

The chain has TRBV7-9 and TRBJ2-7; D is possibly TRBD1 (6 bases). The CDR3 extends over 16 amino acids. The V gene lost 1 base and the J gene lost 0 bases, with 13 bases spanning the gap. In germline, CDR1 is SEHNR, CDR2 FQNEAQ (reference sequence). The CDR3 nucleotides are TGTGCCAGCAGCTTAGAGGGGGACCCAGCCTCCTACGAGCAGTACTTC. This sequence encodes CASSLEGDPASYEQYF.